The 23 T cell receptor beta chains below come from one sample, sequenced in a study of blood T cell repertoires in COVID-19. TCRdb's table, derived via immunoSEQ multiplex PCR, lists solely in-frame clones and lacks some. The sample consists of about 280,000 clones, about 89% of them appearing once. The material sequenced was peripheral blood. The receptors come from a man aged 35 to 55 with active or convalescent COVID-19.

This chain links TRBV28 with TRBJ2-7; a possible D gene is TRBD1 (5 bases). CDR3 size: 15 residues. Trimming removed 5 bases at V and 1 base at J, with 15 bases between. From germline, CDR1 is MDHEN and CDR2 SYDVKM. The CDR3 loop reads CASSTFSQVSYEQYF. CDR3 in DNA: TGTGCCAGCAGTACTTTTTCACAGGTGTCCTACGAGCAGTACTTC.

Regarding this clone: The sample has other DNA sequences that encode this CDR3 too. The chain is built from TRBV12-5 and TRBJ2-2; 8 nucleotides agree with TRBD1. The CDR3 contains 15 residues. Germline CDR1 is LGHNT and CDR2 is FRNRAP. The V gene end was trimmed by 6 bases and the J gene end by 5 bases; junction bases not matched to a gene: 8. The CDR3 sequence: CASGLRTGRTGELFF. The CDR3 DNA reads as TGTGCTAGTGGGCTGAGGACAGGGCGGACCGGGGAGCTGTTTTTT.

The chain links TRBV24-1 to TRBJ2-2, with TRBD1 identical over 7 bases. The CDR3 runs 14 residues. CDR1 is KGHDR and CDR2 is SFDVKD in the germline V gene. V was pared by 5 bases and J by 6 bases, with 5 bases of the junction left unmatched. This chain's CDR3 is CATSGYTGAGELFF. The CDR3 DNA follows: TGTGCCACCAGTGGTTATACAGGGGCCGGGGAGCTGTTTTTT.

The gene calls are TRBV19 and TRBJ1-4; D might be TRBD1 (5 bases). V shed 4 bases and J shed 5 bases, with 14 bases lying between them. CDR3 length: 15 amino acids. Germline CDR1 is LNHDA and CDR2 is SQIVND (reference sequence). CDR3 region: CASSNSRVGNEKLFF. CDR3 DNA: TGTGCCAGTAGTAACTCCAGGGTGGGGAATGAAAAACTGTTTTTT.

The J gene is TRBJ1-4, the V gene TRBV10-3, with D perhaps matching TRBD1 (5 bases). The CDR3 extends over 15 amino acids. Germline V CDR1 and CDR2: ENHRY, SYGVKD. Deletions cut 2 bases from V and 8 bases from J, with 15 bases between. The CDR3 region is CAISELDTYGEKLFF. DNA for the CDR3: TGTGCCATCAGTGAGCTGGACACCTACGGAGAAAAACTGTTTTTT.

The rearrangement joins TRBV6-2 or TRBV6-3 to TRBJ1-4; no clear D. This CDR3 is 15 amino acids long. Germline-derived CDR1 and CDR2 are MNHEY and SVGEGT. V was cut by 4 bases and J by 4 bases, with 13 bases left in between. The chain's CDR3 is CASSFLGAFNEKLFF. CDR3 sequence (DNA): TGTGCCAGCAGTTTCCTAGGAGCCTTTAATGAAAAACTGTTTTTT.

V gene TRBV24-1 combines with J gene TRBJ2-1; perhaps TRBD2 as D (5 bases). Germline CDR1 is KGHDR and CDR2 is SFDVKD. This CDR3 has 15 residues. Trimming took 9 bases from V and 10 from J, leaving 24 bases between them. The CDR3: CATRELFPIKEEQFF. For the CDR3, the DNA is TGTGCCACCCGGGAACTCTTCCCGATCAAGGAGGAGCAGTTCTTC.

The J gene is TRBJ2-5, the V gene TRBV19; the D gene is possibly TRBD1 (5 bases). Germline CDR1 LNHDA, CDR2 SQIVND (reference sequence). V lost 4 bases to trimming and J lost 5 bases, with 14 bases between them. The CDR3 extends over 14 amino acids. The CDR3 nucleotides are TGTGCCAGTAGTACCAGGTCAGGGATGGAGACCCAGTACTTC. Protein product: CASSTRSGMETQYF.

The genes are TRBV7-2 and TRBJ2-7; possible D gene TRBD2, 5 bases. There are 13 residues in the CDR3. Germline V gene data show CDR1 as SGHTA and CDR2 as FQGNSA. Trimming shortened V by 4 bases and J by 3 bases, and 10 bases separated the two germline ends. The CDR3 DNA reads TGTGCCAGCAGCTCCGCCGAGGGCTACGAGCAGTACTTC. Translated: CASSSAEGYEQYF.

The chain couples TRBV4-2 to TRBJ1-4; TRBD1 is a possible D gene (6 bases). Germline CDR1 and CDR2: LGHNA and YNFKEQ. V gave up 0 bases and J gave up 6 bases, with 11 bases separating them. The CDR3 loop spans 15 amino acids. CDR3 sequence: CASSQELDRYEKLFF. The CDR3 DNA follows: TGTGCCAGCAGCCAAGAACTGGACAGATATGAAAAACTGTTTTTT.

The chain is built from TRBV9 and TRBJ2-7; 9 nucleotides align to TRBD2. With V trimmed by 2 bases and J by 2 bases, 2 bases remained unmatched. The CDR3 runs 14 residues. The germline gives CDR1 SGDLS, CDR2 YYNGEE. DNA for the CDR3: TGTGCCAGCAGCGTGACTAGCGGCCCCTACGAGCAGTACTTC. Translating gives CASSVTSGPYEQYF. Looking up the rest from reference TRBV9 and TRBJ2-7 gives the full variable domain: DSGVTQTPKHLITATGQRVTLRCSPRSGDLSVYWYQQSLDQGLQFLIQYYNGEERAKGNILERFSAQQFPDLHSELNLSSLELGDSALYFCASSVTSGPYEQYFGPGTRLTVT.

This chain joins TRBV18 and TRBJ2-7, with 11 positions matching TRBD2. The junction had 17 bases not matched to a gene; V was cut back by 3 bases and J by 4 bases. Germline CDR1 reads KGHSH; CDR2 reads LQKENI. The CDR3 is made up of 19 amino acids. The CDR3 DNA reads as TGTGCCAGCTCACCGACCGGTAGAACTAGCGGGGGATTAATATACGAGCAGTACTTC. Its protein is CASSPTGRTSGGLIYEQYF.

The chain has TRBV30 and TRBJ1-6; no clear D gene. V was cut by 3 bases and J by 0 bases, with 9 bases left in between. CDR1 and CDR2 (germline): GTSNPN, SVGIG (reference sequence). This CDR3 contains 15 residues. The CDR3: CAWSSLSSYNSPLHF. In DNA, the CDR3 is TGTGCCTGGAGCTCCCTAAGCTCCTATAATTCACCCCTCCACTTT.

The chain combines TRBV5-1 with TRBJ2-7; D possibly corresponds to TRBD2 (5 bases). Germline V lookup: CDR1 SGHRS, CDR2 YFSETQ. CDR3 length: 12 residues. Trimming pared 7 bases from V and 2 bases from J, leaving 10 bases between. CDR3 in amino acids: CASSSGAYEQYF. The CDR3 DNA follows: TGCGCCAGCTCCTCCGGGGCCTACGAGCAGTACTTC.

The V call is TRBV12-5, the J call TRBJ2-7; maybe TRBD2 (5 bases). Trimming left V 1 base short and J 0 bases short, with 10 bases between. This CDR3 region has 15 residues. Per the germline V gene, CDR1 is LGHNT and CDR2 is FRNRAP. CDR3 region: CASGLGGYSSYEQYF. In nucleotides, the CDR3 is TGTGCTAGTGGTTTGGGCGGGTATAGCTCCTACGAGCAGTACTTC.

The chain combines TRBV3-1 (or the pseudogene TRBV3-2) with TRBJ1-5; D remains unclear. The CDR3 consists of 15 residues. Germline CDR1 reads LGHDT; CDR2 reads YNNKEL (reference sequence). V was pared by 1 base and J by 9 bases, with 16 bases between. CDR3 region: CASSQAGATLMPQHF. The CDR3 bases are TGTGCCAGCAGCCAAGCCGGTGCCACCCTGATGCCCCAGCATTTT.

The sample holds a few counts of this clone. The CDR3 sequence is CASSGTGETGELFF. The CDR3 bases are TGTGCCAGTAGTGGTACAGGGGAAACCGGGGAGCTGTTTTTT. V gene TRBV19 combines with J gene TRBJ2-2; 7 bases fit TRBD1. The CDR3 has 14 residues. In germline, CDR1 is LNHDA, CDR2 SQIVND (reference sequence). J lost 5 bases, V lost 5 bases, and 5 bases had no gene match.

This clone was observed a handful of times. V is TRBV29-1 and J is TRBJ1-2, with D unresolved. Deletions cut 4 bases from V and 7 bases from J, with 10 bases between. The CDR3 has 11 residues. Germline V lookup: CDR1 SQVTM, CDR2 ANQGSEA. CDR3 in DNA: TGCAGCGTTGGGACTTCACGTGGCTACACCTTC. The encoded protein is CSVGTSRGYTF.

This clone came up a few times. This chain uses TRBV3-1 (or the pseudogene TRBV3-2) with TRBJ2-7; TRBD2 aligns across 11 bases. Germline trimming cut 1 base from V and 5 bases from J; bases unmatched to any gene: 4. CDR3 length equals 15 residues. Per the germline V gene, CDR1 is LGHDT and CDR2 is YNNKEL (reference sequence). CDR3 coding DNA: TGTGCCAGCAGCCAAGTAGCGGGAGGGCTACACGAGCAGTACTTC. It yields the protein CASSQVAGGLHEQYF.

CDR3 in DNA: TGCGCCAGCCAAGAGGCAGATACAGATACGCAGTATTTT. This encodes CASQEADTDTQYF. This rearrangement joins TRBV5-1 to TRBJ2-3, with D uncertain. Per germline, CDR1 SGHRS and CDR2 YFSETQ. With 7 bases removed from V and 3 bases from J, the gap between germline ends came to 12 bases. CDR3 length equals 13 residues.

V is TRBV19 and J is TRBJ2-7; D unresolved. This CDR3 is 12 amino acids long. Per the germline V gene, CDR1 is LNHDA and CDR2 is SQIVND (reference sequence). Trimming stripped 9 bases from V and 1 base from J, with 10 bases between. Here the CDR3 reads CASSGVSYEQYF. DNA of the CDR3: TGTGCCAGCTCTGGAGTGTCCTACGAGCAGTACTTC.

The rearrangement uses TRBV6-1 and TRBJ2-1, with 10 bases identical to TRBD2. The CDR3 totals 13 residues. The germline CDR1 and CDR2 sequences are MNHNS and SASEGT. After removal of 2 bases from V and 13 bases from J, the junction contained 5 bases not matched to a gene. The CDR3 loop is CASSESLAGTQFF. In DNA, the CDR3 is TGTGCCAGCAGTGAATCACTAGCGGGGACACAGTTCTTC.

J is TRBJ2-1 and V is TRBV27; D remains unclear. V lost 2 bases, J lost 3 bases, and 5 bases lay in between. CDR3 length equals 13 residues. Germline values: CDR1 MNHEY, CDR2 SMNVEV (reference sequence). The CDR3 bases are TGTGCCAGCAGTTTAGGCAGCTACAATGAGCAGTTCTTC. This codes for CASSLGSYNEQFF.